This T cell receptor beta chain is drawn from a study of blood T cell repertoires in COVID-19. The overall study: The United States, Italy and Spain were the sources of the acute and convalescent COVID-19 samples. Sources were T cells, B-cell-depleted T cells, or PBMCs; the material itself was cDNA or gDNA.

CDR1 GTSNPN and CDR2 SVGIG come from the germline V gene (reference sequence). This CDR3 contains 13 residues. Unmatched junction bases numbered 6, after V lost 8 bases and J lost 3 bases. Seattle enrolled patients during active infection and tracked them longitudinally. Authors' processing steps: Reference gene primer amplification yielded estimated nucleated cell counts. Assay used: immunoSEQ multiplex PCR; TCRdb lists only in-frame clones, some missing. V and J calls plus clone size are reproduced from that table; the DNA served to infer D and trimming. This sample has 250,000 to 400,000 clones, with approximately 88% found just once. This clone was detected only a few times.

The V call is TRBV30, the J call TRBJ2-2; 7 bases align to TRBD2. Sequenced material: peripheral blood. The clonotype originates from a woman aged 30 to 39 with COVID-19, enrolled during active disease. The CDR3 protein is CARGDFYTGELFF. The CDR3 bases are TGTGCCCGGGGGGACTTCTACACCGGGGAGCTGTTTTTT.